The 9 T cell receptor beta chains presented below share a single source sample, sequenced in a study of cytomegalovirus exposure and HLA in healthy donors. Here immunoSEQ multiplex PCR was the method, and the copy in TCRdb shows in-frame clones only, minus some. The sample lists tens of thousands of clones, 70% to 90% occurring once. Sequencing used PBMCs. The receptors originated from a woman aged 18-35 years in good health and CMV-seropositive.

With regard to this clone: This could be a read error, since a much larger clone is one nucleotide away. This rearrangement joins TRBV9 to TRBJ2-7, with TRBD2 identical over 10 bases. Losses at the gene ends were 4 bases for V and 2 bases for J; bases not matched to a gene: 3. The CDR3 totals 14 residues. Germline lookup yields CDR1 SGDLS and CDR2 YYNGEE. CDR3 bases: TGTGCCAGCAGCTCCAGCGGGGGGGCCTACGAGCAGTACTTC. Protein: CASSSSGGAYEQYF.

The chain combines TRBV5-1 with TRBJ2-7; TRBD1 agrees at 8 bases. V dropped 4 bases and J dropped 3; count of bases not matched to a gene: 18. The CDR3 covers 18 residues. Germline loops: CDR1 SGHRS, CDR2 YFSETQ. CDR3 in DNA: TGCGCCAGCAGCCTCATCGGACAGGGATCAATCACGGGCTACGAGCAGTACTTC. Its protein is CASSLIGQGSITGYEQYF. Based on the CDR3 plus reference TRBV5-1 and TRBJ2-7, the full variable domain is KAGVTQTPRYLIKTRGQQVTLSCSPISGHRSVSWYQQTPGQGLQFLFEYFSETQRNKGNFPGRFSGRQFSNSRSEMNVSTLELGDSALYLCASSLIGQGSITGYEQYFGPGTRLTVT.

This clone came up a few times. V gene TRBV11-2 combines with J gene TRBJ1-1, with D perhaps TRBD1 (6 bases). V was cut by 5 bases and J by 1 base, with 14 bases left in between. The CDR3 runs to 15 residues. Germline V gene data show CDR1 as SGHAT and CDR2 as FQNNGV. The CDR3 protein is CASSKTGQSNTEAFF. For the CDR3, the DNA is TGTGCCAGCAGCAAGACTGGACAGTCGAACACTGAAGCTTTCTTT.

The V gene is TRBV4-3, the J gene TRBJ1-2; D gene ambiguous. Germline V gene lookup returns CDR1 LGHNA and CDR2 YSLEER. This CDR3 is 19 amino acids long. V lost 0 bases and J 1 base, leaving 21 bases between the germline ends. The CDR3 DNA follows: TGCGCCAGCAGCCAAGATTATCCTATCGGGGAGGGTCGTAACTATGGCTACACCTTC. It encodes CASSQDYPIGEGRNYGYTF.

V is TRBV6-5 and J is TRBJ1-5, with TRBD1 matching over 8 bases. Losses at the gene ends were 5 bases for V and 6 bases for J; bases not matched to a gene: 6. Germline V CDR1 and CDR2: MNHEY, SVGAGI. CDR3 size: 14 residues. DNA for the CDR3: TGTGCCAGCAGTCGAGACAGGGGCCGTCAGCCCCAGCATTTT. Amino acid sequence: CASSRDRGRQPQHF.

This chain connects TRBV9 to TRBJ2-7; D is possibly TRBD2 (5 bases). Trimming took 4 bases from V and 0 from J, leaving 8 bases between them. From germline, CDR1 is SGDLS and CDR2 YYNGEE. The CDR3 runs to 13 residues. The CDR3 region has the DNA TGTGCCAGCAGCCCCGGGGACTCCTACGAGCAGTACTTC. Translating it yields CASSPGDSYEQYF.

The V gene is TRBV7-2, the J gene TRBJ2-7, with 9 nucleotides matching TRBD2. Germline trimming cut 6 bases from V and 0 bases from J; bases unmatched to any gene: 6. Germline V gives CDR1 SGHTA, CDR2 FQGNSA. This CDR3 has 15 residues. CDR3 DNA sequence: TGTGCCAGCAGAACCAGAGCGGGAGGCTCCTACGAGCAGTACTTC. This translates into CASRTRAGGSYEQYF.

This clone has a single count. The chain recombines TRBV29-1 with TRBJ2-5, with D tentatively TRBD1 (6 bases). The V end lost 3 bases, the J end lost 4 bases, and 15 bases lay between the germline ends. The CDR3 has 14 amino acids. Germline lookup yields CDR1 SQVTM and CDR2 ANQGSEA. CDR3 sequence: CSVDPRQGSETQYF. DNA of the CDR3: TGCAGCGTTGACCCTCGCCAGGGGTCAGAGACCCAGTACTTC.

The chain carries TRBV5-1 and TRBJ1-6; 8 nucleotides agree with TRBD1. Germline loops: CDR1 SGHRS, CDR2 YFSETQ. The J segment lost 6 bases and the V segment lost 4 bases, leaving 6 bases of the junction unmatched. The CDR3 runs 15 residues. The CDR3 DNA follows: TGCGCCAGCAGCCGTGGACAGGGAAGTAATTCACCCCTCCACTTT. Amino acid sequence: CASSRGQGSNSPLHF.